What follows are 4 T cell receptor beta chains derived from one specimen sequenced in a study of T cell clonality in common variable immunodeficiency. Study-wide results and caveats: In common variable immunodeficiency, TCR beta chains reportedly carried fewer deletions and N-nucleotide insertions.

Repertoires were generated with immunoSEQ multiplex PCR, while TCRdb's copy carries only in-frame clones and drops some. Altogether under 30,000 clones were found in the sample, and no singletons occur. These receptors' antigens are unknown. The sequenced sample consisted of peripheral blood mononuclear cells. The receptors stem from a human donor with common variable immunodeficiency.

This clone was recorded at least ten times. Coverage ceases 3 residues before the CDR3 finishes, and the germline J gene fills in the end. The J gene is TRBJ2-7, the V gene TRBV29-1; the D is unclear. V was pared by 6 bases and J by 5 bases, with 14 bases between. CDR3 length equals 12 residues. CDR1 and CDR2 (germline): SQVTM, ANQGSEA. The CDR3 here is CSVRYGFNEQYF. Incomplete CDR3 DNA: TGCAGCGTCAGATACGGGTTCAACGAG.

The CDR3 spells CSGKRGVTPETQYF. The sequenced CDR3 bases are TGCAGCGGGAAAAGGGGCGTAACCCCAGAGACC. The chain carries TRBV29-1 and TRBJ2-5, with TRBD1 as a possible D gene (5 bases). The CDR3 extends 3 residues past the end of the read, so its final part is completed from the germline J gene. From germline, CDR1 is SQVTM and CDR2 ANQGSEA. Trimming pared 7 bases from V and 4 bases from J, leaving 19 bases between. The CDR3 covers 14 residues.

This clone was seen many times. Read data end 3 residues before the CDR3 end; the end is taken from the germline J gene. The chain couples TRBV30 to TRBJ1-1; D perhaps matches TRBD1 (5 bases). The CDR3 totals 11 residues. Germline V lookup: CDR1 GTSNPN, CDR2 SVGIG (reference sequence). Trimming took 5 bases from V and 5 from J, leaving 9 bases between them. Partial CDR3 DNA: TGTGCCTGGGGAGGGGCTACTGAA. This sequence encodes CAWGGATE. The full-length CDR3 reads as CAWGGATEAFF.

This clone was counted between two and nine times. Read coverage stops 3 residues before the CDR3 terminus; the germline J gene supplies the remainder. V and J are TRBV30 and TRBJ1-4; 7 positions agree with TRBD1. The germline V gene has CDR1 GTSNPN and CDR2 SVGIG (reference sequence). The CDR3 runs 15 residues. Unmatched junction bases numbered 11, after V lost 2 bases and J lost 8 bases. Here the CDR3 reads CAWSKTGVRDEKLFF. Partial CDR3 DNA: TGTGCCTGGAGTAAAACAGGGGTGAGGGACGAAAAA.